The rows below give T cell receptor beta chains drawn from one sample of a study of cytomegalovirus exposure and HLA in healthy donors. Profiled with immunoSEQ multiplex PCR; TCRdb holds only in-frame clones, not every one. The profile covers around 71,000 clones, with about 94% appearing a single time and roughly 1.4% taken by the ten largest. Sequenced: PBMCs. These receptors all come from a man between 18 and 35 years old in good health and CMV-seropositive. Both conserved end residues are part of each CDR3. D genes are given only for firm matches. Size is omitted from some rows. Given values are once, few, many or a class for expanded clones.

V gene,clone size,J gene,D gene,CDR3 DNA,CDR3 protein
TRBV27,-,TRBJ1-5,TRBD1,TGTGCCAGCAGTACGGCGACAGGGGGTTTCGGTCAGCCCCAGCATTTT,CASSTATGGFGQPQHF
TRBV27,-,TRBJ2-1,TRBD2,TGTGCCAGCAGTTTATCCCGGGGGCGGGGGGCCCCCTCCTACAATGAGCAGTTCTTC,CASSLSRGRGAPSYNEQFF
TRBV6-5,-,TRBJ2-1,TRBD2,TGTGCCAGCAGCCCGTATTTGGCGGGGGGGCATGAGCAGTTCTTC,CASSPYLAGGHEQFF
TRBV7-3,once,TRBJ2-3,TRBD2,TGTGCCAGCAGCTTAACCACTAGCGGGGTAGATACGCAGTATTTT,CASSLTTSGVDTQYF
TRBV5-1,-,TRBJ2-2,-,TGCGCCAGCAGCTTGGCCCAGAACACCGGGGAGCTGTTTTTT,CASSLAQNTGELFF
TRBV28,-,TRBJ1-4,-,TGTGCCAGCAGCCCCGGCAGGGGCAGTGAAAAACTGTTTTTT,CASSPGRGSEKLFF
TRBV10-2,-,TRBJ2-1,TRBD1,TGCGCCAGCAGTGACCGGACAGGTGGATCCTACAATGAGCAGTTCTTC,CASSDRTGGSYNEQFF
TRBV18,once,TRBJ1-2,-,TGTGCCAGCTCATCGGCTTCCCGCGTTACAGCTAACTATGGCTACACCTTC,CASSSASRVTANYGYTF
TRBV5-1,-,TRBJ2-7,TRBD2,TGCGCCAGCAGCTTGCGGACTAGCGGGGGGGCGACGGTTTCCTACGAGCAGTACTTC,CASSLRTSGGATVSYEQYF
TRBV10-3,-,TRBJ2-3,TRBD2,TGTGCCATCAGTGAGTCGGGACGGGGGACTAAGACTAGCACAGATACGCAGTATTTT,CAISESGRGTKTSTDTQYF
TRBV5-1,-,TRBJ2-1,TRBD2,TGCGCCAGCAGCTTGACGTTGCGGGGGGCGTGGAATGAGCAGTTCTTC,CASSLTLRGAWNEQFF
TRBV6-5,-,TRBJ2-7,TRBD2,TGTGCCAGCAGTTACCAGCGGGGGGGCGTCGACGAGCAGTACTTC,CASSYQRGGVDEQYF
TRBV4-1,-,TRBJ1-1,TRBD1,TGCGCCAGCAGCCATTTGGGACAGGGTTTCAATGAAGCTTTCTTT,CASSHLGQGFNEAFF
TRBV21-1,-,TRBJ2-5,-,TGTGCCAGCAGCAAAGGCCCACCGGGACTAGCGGGGGGGCCCCAAGAGACCCAGTACTTC,CASSKGPPGLAGGPQETQYF
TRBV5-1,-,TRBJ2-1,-,TGCGCCAGCAGCTTGGTGCAGGGGTTTAGCAATGAGCAGTTCTTC,CASSLVQGFSNEQFF
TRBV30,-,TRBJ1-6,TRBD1,TGTGCCTGGAGTGTACGGGGACAGGGTAATTCACCCCTCCACTTT,CAWSVRGQGNSPLHF
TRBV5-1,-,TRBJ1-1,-,TGCGCCAGCAGCTTGGCGGGATACCGGGACACTGAAGCTTTCTTT,CASSLAGYRDTEAFF
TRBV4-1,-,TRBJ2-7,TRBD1,TGCGCCAGCAGCCCCCCGGCGGGACAGGGGGTTAAGTACGAGCAGTACTTC,CASSPPAGQGVKYEQYF
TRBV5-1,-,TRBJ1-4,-,TGCGCCAGCAGCTTAACGGGACTTGCTAATGAAAAACTGTTTTTT,CASSLTGLANEKLFF
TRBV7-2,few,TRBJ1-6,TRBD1,TGTGCCAGCAGCCCCGACAGGGCTACCATAAATTCACCCCTCCACTTT,CASSPDRATINSPLHF
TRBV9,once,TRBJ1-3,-,TGTGCCAGCAGCGACTCCACAGGGTACTCTGGAAACACCATATATTTT,CASSDSTGYSGNTIYF
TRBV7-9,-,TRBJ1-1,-,TGTGCCAGCAGCTCTCCCCGTACAGGGACGCTGGACACTGAAGCTTTCTTT,CASSSPRTGTLDTEAFF
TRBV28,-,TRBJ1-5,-,TGTGCCAGCAGTTTGGTAACCCGGGACTGGGGGCCCCAGCATTTT,CASSLVTRDWGPQHF
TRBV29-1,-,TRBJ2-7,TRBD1,TGCAGCGGTGGGACGGGACAGTACGAGCAGTACTTC,CSGGTGQYEQYF
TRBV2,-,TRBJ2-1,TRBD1,TGTGCCAGCCAAGGGGACAGCTCCTACAATGAGCAGTTCTTC,CASQGDSSYNEQFF
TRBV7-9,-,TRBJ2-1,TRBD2,TGTGCCAGCAGCATGTTGGCGGGAGGGAGCTACAATGAGCAGTTCTTC,CASSMLAGGSYNEQFF
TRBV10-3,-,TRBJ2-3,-,TGTGCCATCAGCCCGGGGACAGATACGCAGTATTTT,CAISPGTDTQYF
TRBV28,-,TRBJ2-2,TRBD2,TGTGCCAGCAGTCCCCTTGAAGCGGGAGACGTCGGGGAGCTGTTTTTT,CASSPLEAGDVGELFF
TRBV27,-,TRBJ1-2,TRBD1,TGTGCCAGCAGGAGGGACAGCAAATATGGCTACACCTTC,CASRRDSKYGYTF
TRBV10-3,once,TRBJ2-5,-,TGTGCCATCAGTGAGTCTATAGGGGCAGAGACCCAGTACTTC,CAISESIGAETQYF
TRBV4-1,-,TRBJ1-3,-,TGCGCCACCCGAGGGTCTGGAAACACCATATATTTT,CATRGSGNTIYF
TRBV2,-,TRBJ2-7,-,TGTGCCAGCATAGGAGTGGAGGGTACGGCCTACGAGCAGTACTTC,CASIGVEGTAYEQYF
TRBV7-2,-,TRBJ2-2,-,TGTGCCAGCAGCTCGGTAGTCACCGGGGAGCTGTTTTTT,CASSSVVTGELFF
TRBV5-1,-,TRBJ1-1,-,TGCGCCAGCAAGGGTGGGACACCAGAAGCTTTCTTT,CASKGGTPEAFF
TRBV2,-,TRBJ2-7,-,TGTGCCAGCAAGGAAGGGGTCGGCTACGAGCAGTACTTC,CASKEGVGYEQYF